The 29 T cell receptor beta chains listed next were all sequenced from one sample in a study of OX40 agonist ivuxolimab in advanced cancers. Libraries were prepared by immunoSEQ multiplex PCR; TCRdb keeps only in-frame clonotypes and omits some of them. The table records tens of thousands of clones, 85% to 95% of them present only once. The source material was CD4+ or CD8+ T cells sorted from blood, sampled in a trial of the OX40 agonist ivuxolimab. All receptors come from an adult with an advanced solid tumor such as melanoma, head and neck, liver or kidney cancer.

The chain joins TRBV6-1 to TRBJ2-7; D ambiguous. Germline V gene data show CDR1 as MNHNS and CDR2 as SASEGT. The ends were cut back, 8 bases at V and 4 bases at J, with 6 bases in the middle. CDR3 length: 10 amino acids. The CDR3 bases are TGTGCCAGCCTCCCGTACGAGCAGTACTTC. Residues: CASLPYEQYF.

As DNA, the CDR3 is TGTGCCAGCAGCGTAGTTCCAGGCGACTATGGCTACACCTTC. It specifies CASSVVPGDYGYTF. The V and J genes are TRBV9 and TRBJ1-2; D not resolved. V was cut by 0 bases and J by 3 bases, with 9 bases left in between. Germline loops: CDR1 SGDLS, CDR2 YYNGEE. This CDR3 contains 14 residues.

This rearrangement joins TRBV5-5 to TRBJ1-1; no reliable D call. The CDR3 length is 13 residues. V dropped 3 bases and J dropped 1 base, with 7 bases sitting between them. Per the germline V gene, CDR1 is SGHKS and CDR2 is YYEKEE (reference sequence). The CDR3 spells CASSSVGNTEAFF. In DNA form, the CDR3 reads TGTGCCAGCAGCTCGGTGGGGAACACTGAAGCTTTCTTT.

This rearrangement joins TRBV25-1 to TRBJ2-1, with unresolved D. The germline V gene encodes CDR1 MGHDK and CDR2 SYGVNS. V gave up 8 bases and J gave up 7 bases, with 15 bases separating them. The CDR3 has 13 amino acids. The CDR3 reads CASFDYVKNEQFF. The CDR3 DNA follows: TGTGCCAGCTTTGATTACGTTAAAAATGAGCAGTTCTTC.

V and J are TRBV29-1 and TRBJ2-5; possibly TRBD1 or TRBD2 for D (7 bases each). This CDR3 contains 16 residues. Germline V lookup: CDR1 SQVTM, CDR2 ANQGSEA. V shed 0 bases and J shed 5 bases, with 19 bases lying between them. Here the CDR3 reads CSVEDQDRRGGETQYF. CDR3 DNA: TGCAGCGTTGAAGATCAGGACAGGAGGGGGGGGGAGACCCAGTACTTC.

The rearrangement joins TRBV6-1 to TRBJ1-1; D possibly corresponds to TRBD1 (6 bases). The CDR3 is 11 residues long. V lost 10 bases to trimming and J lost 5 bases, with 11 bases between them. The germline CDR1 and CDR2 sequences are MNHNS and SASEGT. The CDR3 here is CATSQGTEAFF. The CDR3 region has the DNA TGTGCCACTTCACAGGGAACTGAAGCTTTCTTT.

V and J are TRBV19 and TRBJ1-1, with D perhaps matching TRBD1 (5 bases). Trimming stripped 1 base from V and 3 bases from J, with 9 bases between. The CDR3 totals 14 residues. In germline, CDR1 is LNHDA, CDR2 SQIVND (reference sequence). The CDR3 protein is CASSIGRAYTEAFF. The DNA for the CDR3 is TGTGCCAGTAGTATAGGCAGGGCATACACTGAAGCTTTCTTT.

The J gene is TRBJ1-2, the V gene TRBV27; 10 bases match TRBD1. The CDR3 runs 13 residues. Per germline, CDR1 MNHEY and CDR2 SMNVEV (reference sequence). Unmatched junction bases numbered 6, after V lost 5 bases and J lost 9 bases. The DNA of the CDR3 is TGTGCCAGCAGTCTAGACAGGGGGCGCAGCTACACCTTC. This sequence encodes CASSLDRGRSYTF.

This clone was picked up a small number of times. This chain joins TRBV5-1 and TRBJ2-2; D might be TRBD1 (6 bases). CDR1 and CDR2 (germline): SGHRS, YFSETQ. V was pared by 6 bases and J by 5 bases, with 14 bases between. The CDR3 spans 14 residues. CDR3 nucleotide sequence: TGCGCCAGCAATGGACAGAGGTCGACCGGGGAGCTGTTTTTT. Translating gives CASNGQRSTGELFF.

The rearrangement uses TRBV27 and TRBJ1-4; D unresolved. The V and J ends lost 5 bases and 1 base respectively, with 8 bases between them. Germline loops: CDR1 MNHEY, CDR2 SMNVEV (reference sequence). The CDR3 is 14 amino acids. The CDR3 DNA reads TGTGCCAGCAGTCGAGCAGGAACTAATGAAAAACTGTTTTTT. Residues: CASSRAGTNEKLFF.

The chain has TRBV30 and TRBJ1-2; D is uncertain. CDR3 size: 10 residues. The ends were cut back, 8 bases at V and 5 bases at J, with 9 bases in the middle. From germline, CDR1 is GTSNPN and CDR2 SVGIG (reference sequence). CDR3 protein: CAALGYGYTF. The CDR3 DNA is TGTGCCGCCTTGGGGTATGGCTACACCTTC.

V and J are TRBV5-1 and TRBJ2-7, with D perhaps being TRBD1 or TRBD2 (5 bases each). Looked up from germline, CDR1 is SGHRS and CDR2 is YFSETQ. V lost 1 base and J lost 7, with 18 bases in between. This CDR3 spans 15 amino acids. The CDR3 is CASSLQAGPEGEQYF. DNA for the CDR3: TGCGCCAGCAGCTTGCAGGCAGGGCCCGAGGGGGAGCAGTACTTC.

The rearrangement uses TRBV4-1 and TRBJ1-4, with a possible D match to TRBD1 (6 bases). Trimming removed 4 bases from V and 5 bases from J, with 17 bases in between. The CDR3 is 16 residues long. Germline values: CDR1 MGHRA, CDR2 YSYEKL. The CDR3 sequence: CASSPRPTGRNEKLFF. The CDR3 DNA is TGCGCCAGCAGCCCCAGACCGACAGGTCGGAATGAAAAACTGTTTTTT.

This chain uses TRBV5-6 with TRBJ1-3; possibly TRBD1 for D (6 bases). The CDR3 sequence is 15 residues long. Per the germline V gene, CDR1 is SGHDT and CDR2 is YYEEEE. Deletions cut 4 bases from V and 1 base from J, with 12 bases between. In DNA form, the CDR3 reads TGTGCCAGCAGCAAGGGGGTGATTTCTGGAAACACCATATATTTT. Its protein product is CASSKGVISGNTIYF. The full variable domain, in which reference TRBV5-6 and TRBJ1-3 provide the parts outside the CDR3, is DAGVTQSPTHLIKTRGQQVTLRCSPKSGHDTVSWYQQALGQGPQFIFQYYEEEERQRGNFPDRFSGHQFPNYSSELNVNALLLGDSALYLCASSKGVISGNTIYFGEGSWLTVV.

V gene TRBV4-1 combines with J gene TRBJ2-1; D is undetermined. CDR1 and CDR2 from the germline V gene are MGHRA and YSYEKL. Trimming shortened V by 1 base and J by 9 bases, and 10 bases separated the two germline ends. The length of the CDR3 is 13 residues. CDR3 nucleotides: TGCGCCAGCAGCCAAGGTCCTCCGGCTGAGCAGTTCTTC. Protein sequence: CASSQGPPAEQFF.

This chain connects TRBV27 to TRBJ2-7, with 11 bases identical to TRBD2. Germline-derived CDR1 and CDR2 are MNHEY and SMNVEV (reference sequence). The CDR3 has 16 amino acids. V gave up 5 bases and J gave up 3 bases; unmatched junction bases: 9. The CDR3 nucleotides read TGTGCCAGCAGTCCGTCTAGCGGGAGGTTAAACTACGAGCAGTACTTC. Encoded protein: CASSPSSGRLNYEQYF.

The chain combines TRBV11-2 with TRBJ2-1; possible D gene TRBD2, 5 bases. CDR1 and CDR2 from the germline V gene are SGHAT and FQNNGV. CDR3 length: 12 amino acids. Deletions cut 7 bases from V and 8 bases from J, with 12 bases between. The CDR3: CASTAREHEQFF. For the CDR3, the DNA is TGTGCCAGCACGGCGAGGGAACATGAGCAGTTCTTC.

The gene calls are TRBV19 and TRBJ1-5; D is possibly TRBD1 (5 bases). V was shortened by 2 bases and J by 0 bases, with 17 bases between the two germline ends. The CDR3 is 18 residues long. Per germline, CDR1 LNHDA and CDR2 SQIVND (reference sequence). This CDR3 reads CASSIKLRDSYSNQPQHF. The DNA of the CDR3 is TGTGCCAGTAGTATAAAACTCCGGGACTCCTATAGCAATCAGCCCCAGCATTTT.

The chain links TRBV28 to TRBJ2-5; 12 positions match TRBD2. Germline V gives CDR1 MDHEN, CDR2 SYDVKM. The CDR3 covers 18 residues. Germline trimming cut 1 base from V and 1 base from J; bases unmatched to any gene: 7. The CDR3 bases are TGTGCCAGCAGTTTATATTCATCGGGACTAGCGGGCCAAGAGACCCAGTACTTC. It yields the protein CASSLYSSGLAGQETQYF.

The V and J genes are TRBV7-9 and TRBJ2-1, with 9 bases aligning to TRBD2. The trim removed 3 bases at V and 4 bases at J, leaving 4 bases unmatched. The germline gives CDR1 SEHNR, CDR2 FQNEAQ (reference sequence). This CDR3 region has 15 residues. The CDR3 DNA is TGTGCCAGCAGCTTGGGCGGGAGGGGATACAATGAGCAGTTCTTC. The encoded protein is CASSLGGRGYNEQFF.

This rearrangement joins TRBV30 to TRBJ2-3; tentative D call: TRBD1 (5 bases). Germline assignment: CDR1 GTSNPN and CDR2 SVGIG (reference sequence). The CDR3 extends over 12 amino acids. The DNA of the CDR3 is TGTGCAAAAGGGGATAAAACAGATACGCAGTATTTT. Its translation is CAKGDKTDTQYF.

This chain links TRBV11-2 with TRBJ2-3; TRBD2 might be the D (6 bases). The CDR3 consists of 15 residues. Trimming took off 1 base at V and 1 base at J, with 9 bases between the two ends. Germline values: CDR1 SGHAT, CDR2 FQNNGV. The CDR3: CASSLVGGGTDTQYF. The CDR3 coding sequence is TGTGCCAGCAGCTTAGTTGGCGGGGGCACAGATACGCAGTATTTT.

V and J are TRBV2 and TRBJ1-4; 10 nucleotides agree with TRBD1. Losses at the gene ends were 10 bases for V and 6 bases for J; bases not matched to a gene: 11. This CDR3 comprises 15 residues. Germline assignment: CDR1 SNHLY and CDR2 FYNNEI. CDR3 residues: CATLKTGGDHEKLFF. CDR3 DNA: TGTGCCACCCTTAAGACAGGGGGCGACCATGAAAAACTGTTTTTT.

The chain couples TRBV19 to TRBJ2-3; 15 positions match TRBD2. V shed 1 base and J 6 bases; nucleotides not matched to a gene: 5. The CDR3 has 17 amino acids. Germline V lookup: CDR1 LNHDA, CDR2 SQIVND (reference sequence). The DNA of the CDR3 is TGTGCCAGTAGTATAGGGACTAGCGGGAGGGCCGGGGATACGCAGTATTTT. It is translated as CASSIGTSGRAGDTQYF.

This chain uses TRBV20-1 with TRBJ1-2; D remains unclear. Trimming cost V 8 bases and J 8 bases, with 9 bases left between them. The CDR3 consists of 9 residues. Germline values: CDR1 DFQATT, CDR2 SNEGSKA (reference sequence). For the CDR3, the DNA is TGCAGTCCCTTAGGAGGCTACACCTTC. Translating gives CSPLGGYTF.

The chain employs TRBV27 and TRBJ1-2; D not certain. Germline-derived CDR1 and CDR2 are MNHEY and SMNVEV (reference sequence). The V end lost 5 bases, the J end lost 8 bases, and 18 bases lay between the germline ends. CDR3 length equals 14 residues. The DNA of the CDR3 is TGTGCCAGCAGTACCCGGGGTGGGAGAGGGGGCTACACCTTC. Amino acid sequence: CASSTRGGRGGYTF.

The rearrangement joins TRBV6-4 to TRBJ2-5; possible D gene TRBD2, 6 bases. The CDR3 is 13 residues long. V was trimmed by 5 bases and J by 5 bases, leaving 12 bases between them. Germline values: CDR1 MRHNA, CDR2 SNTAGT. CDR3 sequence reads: CASSPSAGETQYF. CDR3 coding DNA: TGTGCCAGCAGTCCCTCCGCGGGGGAGACCCAGTACTTC.

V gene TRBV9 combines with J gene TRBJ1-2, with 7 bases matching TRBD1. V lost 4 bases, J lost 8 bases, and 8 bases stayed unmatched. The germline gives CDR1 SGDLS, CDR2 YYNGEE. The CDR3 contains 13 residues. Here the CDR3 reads CASSYGTAGGYTF. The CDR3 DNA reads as TGTGCCAGCAGCTACGGGACAGCGGGGGGCTACACCTTC.

The CDR3 loop reads CASSLYRGREQYF. The CDR3 DNA sequence: TGTGCCAGCAGCCTCTACAGGGGTCGGGAGCAGTACTTC. The chain carries TRBV28 and TRBJ2-7; 7 bases map to TRBD1. With 6 bases clipped from V and 7 bases from J, the junction kept 9 bases outside the gene matches. This CDR3 has 13 amino acids. Germline loops: CDR1 MDHEN, CDR2 SYDVKM.